The clone carrying this T cell receptor (beta chain) has just one count. The sample originates from a study of blood T cell repertoires in COVID-19. On the study more broadly: Sample material is recorded as cDNA or gDNA derived from T cells, B-cell-depleted T cells, or PBMCs.

As handled by the study authors: Reference gene primer amplification in the assay estimated nucleated cell counts. Some clones are missing from TCRdb's copy, which holds only in-frame ones; the method was immunoSEQ multiplex PCR. From that table come the V and J calls and clone size; the DNA was used to work out D and trimming. Here the sample spans under 250,000 clones, around 81% being singletons. This CDR3 contains 16 residues. V was pared by 0 bases and J by 7 bases, with 9 bases of the junction left unmatched. CDR1 and CDR2 from the germline V gene are LGHNA and YSLEER. Sequencing input: peripheral blood. The V gene is TRBV4-3, the J gene TRBJ2-7; 10 bases are a match to TRBD2. This sequence was found in an older woman with acute or convalescent COVID-19. The CDR3 sequence: CASSQEAGGPLGEQYF. The DNA of the CDR3 is TGCGCCAGCAGCCAAGAAGCGGGGGGGCCTTTGGGTGAGCAGTACTTC.